The rows below give T cell receptor beta chains drawn from one sample of a study of cytomegalovirus exposure and HLA in healthy donors. TCRdb's copy holds only in-frame clones and misses some; the assay was immunoSEQ multiplex PCR. The sample shows under 200,000 clones, approximately 96% of them seen only once. Sequencing was done on a sample of PBMCs. The receptors were sampled from a woman under 30 in good health and CMV-seronegative. Both conserved end residues are part of each CDR3. A D gene is named only where the DNA matches it firmly. Clone sizes are given selectively: once, few, many, or a class where the clone is expanded.

-	TRBJ2-4	TRBD1	15	TRBV6-1	CASSEAGDRLYIQYF	TGTGCCAGCAGTGAAGCTGGGGACAGGCTATACATTCAGTACTTC
-	TRBJ1-5	TRBD1	15	TRBV19	CASTITGGGNQPQHF	TGTGCCAGTACCATTACAGGGGGCGGCAATCAGCCCCAGCATTTT
-	TRBJ2-7	-	16	TRBV10-3	CAISESPRRSSYEQYF	TGTGCCATCAGTGAGTCTCCACGCCGCAGCTCCTACGAGCAGTACTTC
-	TRBJ2-2	TRBD1	17	TRBV7-9	CASSHVGQAKNTGELFF	TGTGCCAGCAGCCACGTCGGACAGGCTAAGAACACCGGGGAGCTGTTTTTT
-	TRBJ1-1	TRBD1	15	TRBV6-6	CASSLQGLMNTEAFF	TGTGCCAGCAGTCTACAGGGGCTTATGAACACTGAAGCTTTCTTT
-	TRBJ1-5	-	16	TRBV6-6	CASSSLGDASIQPQHF	TGTGCCAGCAGTTCCCTCGGAGACGCCTCAATTCAGCCCCAGCATTTT
once	TRBJ2-3	TRBD2	16	TRBV12-5	CASGLVAGGGTDTQYF	TGTGCTAGTGGTTTGGTAGCGGGGGGGGGTACAGATACGCAGTATTTT
-	TRBJ2-5	-	14	TRBV9	CASSVGSSGETQYF	TGTGCCAGCAGCGTAGGGAGTAGCGGAGAGACCCAGTACTTC
-	TRBJ2-2	-	13	TRBV18	CASSRTDTGELFF	TGTGCCAGCTCACGGACAGATACCGGGGAGCTGTTTTTT
-	TRBJ1-4	-	14	TRBV6-1	CASRALATNEKLFF	TGTGCCAGCAGGGCCCTGGCTACTAATGAAAAACTGTTTTTT
-	TRBJ1-1	TRBD1	14	TRBV6-5	CASSRGQGYTEAFF	TGTGCCAGCAGCAGGGGACAGGGTTACACTGAAGCTTTCTTT
-	TRBJ2-3	TRBD2	16	TRBV9	CASSVENGGRLDTQYF	TGTGCCAGCAGCGTAGAGAACGGGGGGAGATTAGATACGCAGTATTTT